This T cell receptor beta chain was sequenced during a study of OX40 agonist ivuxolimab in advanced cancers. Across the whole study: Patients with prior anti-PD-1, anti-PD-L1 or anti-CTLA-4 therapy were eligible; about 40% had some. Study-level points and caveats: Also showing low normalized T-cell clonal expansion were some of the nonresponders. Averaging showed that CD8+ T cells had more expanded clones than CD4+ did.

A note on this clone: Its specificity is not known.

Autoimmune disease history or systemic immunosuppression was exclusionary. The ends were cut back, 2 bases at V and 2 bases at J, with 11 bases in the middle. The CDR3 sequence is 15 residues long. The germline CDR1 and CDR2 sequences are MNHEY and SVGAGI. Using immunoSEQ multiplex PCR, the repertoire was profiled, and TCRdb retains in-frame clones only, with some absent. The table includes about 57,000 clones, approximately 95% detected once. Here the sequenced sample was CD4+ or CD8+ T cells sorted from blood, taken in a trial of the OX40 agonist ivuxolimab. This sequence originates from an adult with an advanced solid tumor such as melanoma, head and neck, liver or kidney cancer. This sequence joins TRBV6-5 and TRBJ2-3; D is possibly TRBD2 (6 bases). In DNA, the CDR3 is TGTGCCAGCAGTTACGAGGCGGGGCTCACAGATACGCAGTATTTT. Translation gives CASSYEAGLTDTQYF.